This TCR beta chain was captured by sequencing in a study of monozygotic twins with inflammatory bowel disease. Reprocessing the 5' RACE reads, TCRdb reports a single entry for every CDR3 protein and omits DNA. This sample's clone table lists approximately 100,000 distinct CDR3 sequences. This CDR3 spans 14 amino acids. Germline CDR1 SGHRS, CDR2 YFSETQ. Study-wide results and limits: Patient repertoires may have gained variability from differing immunosuppressive treatments. Concordance status among twins (concordant versus discordant) showed no link to repertoire similarity, possibly from limited power. The sharing of clonotypes with others was lower in IBD patients than in healthy twins, especially with disease activity.

In the case of this clonotype: Its antigen remains unidentified.

V gene TRBV5-1 combines with J gene TRBJ1-2. The sequencing input was blood. The receptor was isolated from a human donor with ulcerative colitis or Crohn's disease, or a healthy co-twin of an affected twin (not recorded which). The CDR3: CASSHTEDLYGYTF.